The source of this T cell receptor (beta chain) is a study of cytomegalovirus exposure and HLA in healthy donors. Findings and limits, study-wide: Altogether, 160 or so TCR beta chains were recorded as cytomegalovirus-associated. CMV serostatus was the only immune exposure information that was available.

The V gene's germline CDR1 is MDHEN and CDR2 SYDVKM. The V gene lost 3 bases and the J gene lost 2 bases, with 19 bases spanning the gap. The length of the CDR3 is 18 residues. Primers: 60 Vbeta forward and 13 Jbeta reverse. TCRdb keeps only in-frame clones here, not all; method: immunoSEQ multiplex PCR. This repertoire shows 130,000 or so clones, approximately 84% found once; its top ten account for roughly 1.9%. Worth noting for this clone: What it binds is unknown.

The receptor was derived from a woman aged 40 to 55 in good health and CMV-seronegative. The chain joins TRBV28 to TRBJ2-2; maybe TRBD2 (6 bases). The sequenced material came from PBMCs. For the CDR3, the DNA is TGTGCCAGCAGTTTCCCGCTCAGGGCGGGAAGAAACACCGGGGAGCTGTTTTTT. Encoded protein: CASSFPLRAGRNTGELFF.